This TCR beta chain was found in a study of regulatory T cells in long-lasting Graves disease. Time point: newly diagnosed GD, antithyroid drugs for less than 3 months. The TCR library was made from RNA that had been extracted from PBMCs in TRIzol. V was trimmed by 3 bases and J by 8 bases, leaving 4 bases between them. Germline lookup yields CDR1 MNHNS and CDR2 SASEGT. This CDR3 is 10 amino acids long. CDR3 regions were amplified by Arm-PCR using iRepertoire HTBI primers to build TCR beta libraries. TCRdb used MiXCR to reprocess the multiplex PCR reads, holding one entry per CDR3 protein. Of about 350,000 distinct CDR3 sequences listed, roughly 17% are singletons. These data were likewise used in another study, on T cells in Graves' hyperthyroidism and ophthalmopathy. This second study notes: Uncontrolled infection, other autoimmune disease, pregnancy and lactation each barred patients from inclusion.

The chain carries TRBV6-1 and TRBJ1-2; D is unresolved. Sequenced material: peripheral blood mononuclear cells (PBMCs), taken at new diagnosis, from a patient treated with antithyroid drugs. The sequence was collected from a woman aged 18 to 35 with Graves disease. The CDR3 coding sequence is TGTGCCAGCAGTGACTCGGGCTACACCTTC. Translation gives CASSDSGYTF.